Presented here are 28 T cell receptor beta chains from one specimen sequenced in a study of CXCR3-negative and CXCR3-positive naive CD8 T cells. UMI-labeled 5' RACE yielded the TRB cDNA libraries. TCRdb reprocessed the 5' RACE reads, keeping one entry per CDR3 protein, no DNA. Found here are tens of thousands of distinct CDR3 sequences; the top ten clones hold about 1%. Sample: naive CXCR3- CD8+ T cells from blood. This sample's subset: CD45RO-CCR7+CD27+CD95- naive CD8+ T cells lacking CXCR3 (TNR3-). These receptors were obtained from a human donor in good health. Some clones in this sample may be carry-over from other donors' samples.

The chain is built from TRBV7-6 and TRBJ1-2. The V gene's germline CDR1 is SGHVS and CDR2 FNYEAQ. The CDR3 is 14 residues long. The CDR3 sequence is CASSPEGFTYGYTF.

The rearrangement links TRBV12-3 or TRBV12-4 to TRBJ2-1; TCRdb designates TRBD2, a call that cannot be tested without DNA. The CDR3 is 12 amino acids. The CDR3 sequence: CASRTEGNEQFF.

The chain employs TRBV25-1 and TRBJ2-1. The V gene's germline CDR1 is MGHDK and CDR2 SYGVNS. The CDR3 spans 13 residues. CDR3 in amino acids: CASSERSLGEQFF.

This rearrangement joins TRBV29-1 to TRBJ1-2; as DNA is missing, the TRBD1 call by TCRdb cannot be tested. The CDR3 contains 14 residues. Germline CDR1 SQVTM, CDR2 ANQGSEA. This CDR3 reads CSVEGTVLYDGYTF.

The chain has TRBV15 and TRBJ2-3; TCRdb's D gene call, TRBD1, goes unchecked for lack of DNA. Per germline, CDR1 LNHNV and CDR2 YYDKDF (reference sequence). This CDR3 is 16 amino acids long. The CDR3 here is CATSRDLMGAEDTQYF.

The V call is TRBV7-9, the J call TRBJ1-1. Germline V gene lookup returns CDR1 SEHNR and CDR2 FQNEAQ (reference sequence). The CDR3 contains 16 residues. The CDR3 here is CASSPRAGGGYTEAFF.

V and J are TRBV5-5 and TRBJ2-3; the D call of TRBD1 rests on TCRdb alone, since no DNA is present to check it. Germline V gives CDR1 SGHKS, CDR2 YYEKEE (reference sequence). This CDR3 has 14 residues. The CDR3 loop reads CASSLGVGPDTQYF.

The rearrangement uses TRBV7-2 and TRBJ1-1; TCRdb calls TRBD1, which cannot be checked without DNA. The CDR3 consists of 15 residues. Per the germline V gene, CDR1 is SGHTA and CDR2 is FQGNSA. The CDR3 protein is CASSLEATGPTEAFF.

J is TRBJ1-5 and V is TRBV5-1; TCRdb outputs TRBD1, but without DNA this stays unchecked. Germline V lookup: CDR1 SGHRS, CDR2 YFSETQ. This CDR3 contains 14 residues. The CDR3 protein is CASSFGEGDQPQHF.

CDR3 sequence reads: CASSSSGRSPYNEQFF. The gene calls are TRBV7-9 and TRBJ2-1; the TCRdb D gene call, TRBD2, has no DNA to confirm it. CDR1 and CDR2 from the germline V gene are SEHNR and FQNEAQ (reference sequence). The CDR3 has 16 amino acids.

The V and J genes are TRBV29-1 and TRBJ1-3. Germline lookup yields CDR1 SQVTM and CDR2 ANQGSEA. The CDR3 runs 14 residues. CDR3 residues: CSVEQDLSGNTIYF. The complete variable domain, with remaining parts taken from reference TRBV29-1 and TRBJ1-3, reads SAVISQKPSRDICQRGTSLTIQCQVDSQVTMMFWYRQQPGQSLTLIATANQGSEATYESGFVIDKFPISRPNLTFSTLTVSNMSPEDSSIYLCSVEQDLSGNTIYFGEGSWLTVV.

CDR3 loop: CSVLQGTVDTEAFF. The chain carries TRBV29-1 and TRBJ1-1; TCRdb reports TRBD1, a call that lacks DNA to check it against. The CDR3 sequence is 14 residues long. Germline V gives CDR1 SQVTM, CDR2 ANQGSEA.

The genes are TRBV6-6 and TRBJ2-1; TCRdb indicates TRBD1, and absent DNA this call remains unverified. In germline, CDR1 is MNHNY, CDR2 SVGAGI (reference sequence). The CDR3 has 12 residues. CDR3: CASSHRDPGQFF.

The CDR3 spells CASSQDPGGSDTQYF. This rearrangement joins TRBV14 to TRBJ2-3; lacking DNA, the TRBD1 call made by TCRdb goes unchecked. CDR3 length: 15 amino acids. The germline gives CDR1 SGHDN, CDR2 FVKESK. Based on the CDR3 plus reference TRBV14 and TRBJ2-3, the full variable domain is EAGVTQFPSHSVIEKGQTVTLRCDPISGHDNLYWYRRVMGKEIKFLLHFVKESKQDESGMPNNRFLAERTGGTYSTLKVQPAELEDSGVYFCASSQDPGGSDTQYFGPGTRLTVL.

The chain combines TRBV15 with TRBJ1-2. This CDR3 has 13 residues. The germline V gene encodes CDR1 LNHNV and CDR2 YYDKDF (reference sequence). The CDR3 spells CATSRENGYGYTF.

V gene TRBV12-3 or TRBV12-4 combines with J gene TRBJ2-1; no DNA is available, so the TRBD1 call from TCRdb remains unchecked. This CDR3 region has 12 residues. The CDR3 protein is CASNQGRSEQFF.

This chain uses TRBV7-2 with TRBJ2-7; without DNA, the TCRdb call of TRBD1 cannot be checked. Per germline, CDR1 SGHTA and CDR2 FQGNSA. This CDR3 contains 15 residues. The CDR3 sequence is CASSLEDHGNYEQYF.

V and J are TRBV5-1 and TRBJ2-7. Germline V CDR1 and CDR2: SGHRS, YFSETQ. The CDR3 spans 14 residues. CDR3: CASSLDDNSYEQYF.

The J gene is TRBJ2-7, the V gene TRBV7-6. Germline values: CDR1 SGHVS, CDR2 FNYEAQ. The CDR3 has 14 residues. The CDR3 reads CASSLQAVTYEQYF.

The chain couples TRBV5-1 to TRBJ1-6; the D call from TCRdb, TRBD1, cannot be confirmed without DNA. Germline loops: CDR1 SGHRS, CDR2 YFSETQ. The CDR3 has 15 residues. The CDR3 protein is CASSLSQGANSPLHF.

The J gene is TRBJ2-5, the V gene TRBV7-9; lacking DNA, the TRBD1 call made by TCRdb goes unchecked. This CDR3 has 13 amino acids. The germline CDR1 and CDR2 sequences are SEHNR and FQNEAQ (reference sequence). The CDR3 sequence is CASSAPGQETQYF.

The chain has TRBV28 and TRBJ2-3. Germline CDR1 reads MDHEN; CDR2 reads SYDVKM. The CDR3 is made up of 11 amino acids. The CDR3 sequence is CASAVADTQYF.

The chain joins TRBV30 to TRBJ2-1. The CDR3 consists of 11 residues. The germline V gene has CDR1 GTSNPN and CDR2 SVGIG (reference sequence). CDR3 in amino acids: CAWSESNEQFF.

The chain employs TRBV16 and TRBJ2-7; lacking DNA, the TRBD2 call made by TCRdb goes unchecked. Germline-derived CDR1 and CDR2 are KGHSY and FQNENV. This CDR3 region has 14 residues. CDR3 loop: CASTKPSGSYEQYF.

V usage is TRBV5-1 and J usage is TRBJ2-7; without DNA, the TCRdb call of TRBD2 cannot be checked. This CDR3 contains 14 residues. CDR1 SGHRS and CDR2 YFSETQ come from the germline V gene. This CDR3 reads CASSLGGLDYEQYF.

The chain couples TRBV2 to TRBJ2-7; the TCRdb D gene call, TRBD1, has no DNA to confirm it. The CDR3 has 14 residues. Germline values: CDR1 SNHLY, CDR2 FYNNEI. The CDR3 loop reads CASSRDRGSYEQYF.

This chain uses TRBV4-3 with TRBJ2-3. The germline gives CDR1 LGHNA, CDR2 YSLEER. There are 16 residues in the CDR3. This CDR3 is CASSQDISRSTDTQYF.

V and J are TRBV6-2 or TRBV6-3 and TRBJ2-6. The CDR3 is 19 residues long. CDR1 and CDR2 from the germline V gene are MNHEY and SVGEGT. CDR3 amino acids: CASSYSRAGALSGANVLTF.